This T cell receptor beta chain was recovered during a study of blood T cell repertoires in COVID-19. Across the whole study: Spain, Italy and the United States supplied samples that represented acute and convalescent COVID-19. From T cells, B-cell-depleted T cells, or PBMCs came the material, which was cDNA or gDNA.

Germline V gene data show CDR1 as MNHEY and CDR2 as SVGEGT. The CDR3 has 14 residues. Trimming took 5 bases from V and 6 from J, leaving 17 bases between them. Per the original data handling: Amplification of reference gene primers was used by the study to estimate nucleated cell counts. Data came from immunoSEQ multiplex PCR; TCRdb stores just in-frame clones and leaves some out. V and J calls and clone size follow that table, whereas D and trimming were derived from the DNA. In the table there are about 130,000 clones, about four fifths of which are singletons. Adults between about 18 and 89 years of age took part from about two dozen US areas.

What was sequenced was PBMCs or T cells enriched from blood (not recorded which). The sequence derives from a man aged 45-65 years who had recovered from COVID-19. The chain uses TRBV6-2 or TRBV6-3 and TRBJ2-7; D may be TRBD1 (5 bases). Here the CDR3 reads CASSGRAPPSEQYF. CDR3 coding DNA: TGTGCCAGCAGTGGCAGGGCCCCTCCATCCGAGCAGTACTTC.